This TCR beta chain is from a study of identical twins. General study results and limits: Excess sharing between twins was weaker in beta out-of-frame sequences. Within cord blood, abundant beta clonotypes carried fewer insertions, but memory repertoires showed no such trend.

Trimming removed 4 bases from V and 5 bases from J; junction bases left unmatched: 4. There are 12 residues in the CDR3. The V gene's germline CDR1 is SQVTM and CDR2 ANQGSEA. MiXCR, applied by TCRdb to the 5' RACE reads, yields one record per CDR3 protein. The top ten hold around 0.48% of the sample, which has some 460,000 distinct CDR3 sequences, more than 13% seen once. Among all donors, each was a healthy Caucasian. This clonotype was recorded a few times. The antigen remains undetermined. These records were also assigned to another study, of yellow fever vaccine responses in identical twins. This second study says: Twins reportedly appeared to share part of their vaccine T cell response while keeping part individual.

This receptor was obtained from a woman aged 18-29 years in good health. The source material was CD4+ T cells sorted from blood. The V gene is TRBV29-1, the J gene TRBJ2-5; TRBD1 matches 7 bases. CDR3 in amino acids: CSVVETGETQYF. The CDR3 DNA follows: TGCAGCGTTGTAGAGACAGGGGAGACCCAGTACTTC.